The 29 T cell receptor beta chains below all came from one sample that was sequenced in a study of T cells after yellow fever vaccination. TCRdb used MiXCR to reprocess the 5' RACE reads, holding one entry per CDR3 protein. The sample holds a few hundred thousand distinct CDR3 sequences; 8% to 9.5% are singletons and the top ten take roughly 18%. The material was PBMCs, obtained around 45 days after the first yellow fever vaccination. Receptors originate from a young man who received the YFV17D yellow fever vaccine.

This clonotype has ten or more counts. This chain connects TRBV18 to TRBJ2-7; D unclear. From germline, CDR1 is KGHSH and CDR2 LQKENI. With 4 bases removed from V and 3 bases from J, the gap between germline ends came to 10 bases. The CDR3 is 13 amino acids. In DNA form, the CDR3 reads TGTGCCAGCTCACTAAGCCAGGTCTACGAGCAGTACGTC. Its translation is CASSLSQVYEQYV.

This clonotype was seen at least ten times. The rearrangement uses TRBV5-1 and TRBJ2-5; D possibly corresponds to TRBD1 (7 bases). CDR1 is SGHRS, CDR2 YFSETQ, per germline. The CDR3 runs to 14 residues. V lost 5 bases to trimming and J lost 5 bases, with 16 bases between them. CDR3 bases: TGCGCCAGCAGTAGTCAGGGGGGAGATGAGACCCAGTACTTC. Its protein is CASSSQGGDETQYF.

This clonotype was seen more than once but under ten times. V gene TRBV5-1 combines with J gene TRBJ2-5; 9 nucleotides agree with TRBD2. With 1 base clipped from V and 5 bases from J, the junction kept 12 bases outside the gene matches. Germline CDR1 and CDR2: SGHRS and YFSETQ. CDR3 size: 17 residues. The CDR3 nucleotides read TGCGCCAGCAGCTTGACTGGTCGTAGCGGGGGTTATGAGACCCAGTACTTC. Protein sequence: CASSLTGRSGGYETQYF.

This clonotype was counted between two and nine times. The chain links TRBV20-1 to TRBJ1-1; D gene ambiguous. This CDR3 comprises 16 residues. V lost 4 bases, J lost 4 bases, and 22 bases lay in between. The germline gives CDR1 DFQATT, CDR2 SNEGSKA (reference sequence). The CDR3 here is CSATEPLRWYGTEAFF. The CDR3 DNA is TGCAGTGCTACCGAACCCCTAAGGTGGTACGGCACTGAAGCTTTCTTT.

The chain couples TRBV19 to TRBJ1-2; the D is unclear. V lost 6 bases, J lost 2 bases, and 10 bases lay in between. The CDR3 is 13 residues long. Germline loops: CDR1 LNHDA, CDR2 SQIVND (reference sequence). The CDR3 spells CASRITSNYGYTF. The CDR3 nucleotides read TGTGCCAGTAGAATCACCTCCAACTATGGCTACACCTTC.

This clonotype was counted at least ten times. CDR3 residues: CASSGRDFYGYTF. The CDR3 DNA is TGTGCCAGCAGTGGTCGGGATTTCTATGGCTACACCTTC. The chain links TRBV12-3 or TRBV12-4 to TRBJ1-2; D ambiguous. The CDR3 is made up of 13 amino acids. Trimming removed 5 bases from V and 4 bases from J, with 11 bases in between.

This chain joins TRBV6-2 or TRBV6-3 and TRBJ1-5; D might be TRBD1 (6 bases). Trimming removed 0 bases at V and 1 base at J, with 13 bases between. Germline CDR1 and CDR2: MNHEY and SVGEGT. The CDR3 has 17 residues. CDR3 bases: TGTGCCAGCAGTTACTCGAGATTCGGGGGCAGCAATCAGCCCCAGCATTTT. It yields the protein CASSYSRFGGSNQPQHF.

This clonotype has at least ten counts. This chain uses TRBV5-1 with TRBJ2-6, with unresolved D. V dropped 2 bases and J dropped 0 bases, with 9 bases sitting between them. The CDR3 spans 16 residues. In germline, CDR1 is SGHRS, CDR2 YFSETQ. DNA of the CDR3: TGCGCCAGCAGCTTTGGAGACCGCTCTGGGGCCAACGTCCTGACTTTC. Its protein is CASSFGDRSGANVLTF.

This clonotype was picked up a small number of times. The gene calls are TRBV4-1 and TRBJ1-5; D gene uncertain. The V end was cut by 1 base, the J end by 5 bases, with 6 bases between. The CDR3 contains 13 residues. Germline V gene sequence: CDR1 MGHRA, CDR2 YSYEKL. The CDR3 loop reads CASSQGGDQPQHF. The CDR3 DNA follows: TGCGCCAGCAGCCAAGGTGGGGATCAGCCCCAGCATTTT.

This chain links TRBV24-1 with TRBJ2-3, with 9 bases fitting TRBD2. Germline V CDR1 and CDR2: KGHDR, SFDVKD. Trimming removed 10 bases from V and 6 bases from J; junction bases left unmatched: 13. The CDR3 is 15 amino acids. In nucleotides, the CDR3 is TGTGCCACGCAAGGAGGGCGGGGGGGCGAGGATACGCAGTATTTT. Translated: CATQGGRGGEDTQYF.

The chain recombines TRBV7-2 with TRBJ1-4, with 9 bases identical to TRBD1. This CDR3 region has 15 residues. V was pared by 5 bases and J by 3 bases, with 4 bases of the junction left unmatched. Germline CDR1 and CDR2: SGHTA and FQGNSA. The CDR3 sequence: CASSKQGAANEKLFF. The CDR3 DNA is TGTGCCAGCAGCAAACAGGGGGCGGCTAATGAAAAACTGTTTTTT.

This chain connects TRBV5-1 to TRBJ1-1; tentative D call: TRBD1 (6 bases). Trimming left V 4 bases short and J 6 bases short, with 13 bases between. This CDR3 is built from 13 residues. Germline assignment: CDR1 SGHRS and CDR2 YFSETQ. In DNA, the CDR3 is TGCGCCAGCAGCCACGGACAGTCCGCTGAAGCTTTCTTT. It encodes CASSHGQSAEAFF.

This clonotype was counted only a few times. The genes are TRBV7-9 and TRBJ2-1; 8 bases line up with TRBD2. Germline V gene sequence: CDR1 SEHNR, CDR2 FQNEAQ (reference sequence). This CDR3 spans 15 amino acids. Trimming removed 2 bases from V and 5 bases from J; junction bases left unmatched: 5. The CDR3 nucleotides read TGTGCCAGCAGCTTACCACTAGCGGCGCACAATGAGCAGTTCTTC. This encodes CASSLPLAAHNEQFF.

This clonotype was picked up a small number of times. The V and J genes are TRBV11-2 and TRBJ1-1; 9 nucleotides match TRBD1. This CDR3 has 15 residues. With V trimmed by 5 bases and J by 7 bases, 11 bases remained unmatched. Germline V lookup: CDR1 SGHAT, CDR2 FQNNGV. CDR3 in amino acids: CASSGDRVELFEAFF. CDR3 sequence (DNA): TGTGCCAGCAGCGGGGACAGGGTGGAACTTTTTGAAGCTTTCTTT. Filled out from reference TRBV11-2 and TRBJ1-1, the complete variable domain reads EAGVAQSPRYKIIEKRQSVAFWCNPISGHATLYWYQQILGQGPKLLIQFQNNGVVDDSQLPKDRFSAERLKGVDSTLKIQPAKLEDSAVYLCASSGDRVELFEAFFGQGTRLTVV.

This clonotype was seen a handful of times. V and J are TRBV5-1 and TRBJ2-7, with 9 nucleotides matching TRBD2. This CDR3 has 15 residues. V lost 0 bases and J lost 5; bases outside the gene matches: 6. Germline values: CDR1 SGHRS, CDR2 YFSETQ. This chain's CDR3 is CASSLDPGGGDEQYF. CDR3 bases: TGCGCCAGCAGCTTGGATCCCGGCGGGGGGGACGAGCAGTACTTC.

This clonotype was detected ten times or more. The rearrangement links TRBV7-2 to TRBJ2-3; 10 bases align to TRBD1. V shed 5 bases, J shed 4 bases, and the junction held 6 bases outside the gene matches. The CDR3 is 15 amino acids. The germline gives CDR1 SGHTA, CDR2 FQGNSA. The DNA of the CDR3 is TGTGCCAGCAGCCCAACCGGGACAGGGGCAGATACGCAGTATTTT. Translating gives CASSPTGTGADTQYF.

This sequence joins TRBV20-1 and TRBJ2-1; the D gene is possibly TRBD1 (7 bases). Germline V gene lookup returns CDR1 DFQATT and CDR2 SNEGSKA (reference sequence). The CDR3 contains 12 residues. V lost 5 bases to trimming and J lost 9 bases, with 14 bases between them. The CDR3 loop reads CSADPGGPEQFF. The CDR3 DNA sequence: TGCAGTGCTGACCCAGGGGGGCCTGAGCAGTTCTTC.

This clonotype was seen many times. The CDR3 here is CASSKERYNEQFF. The CDR3 coding sequence is TGTGCCAGCAGCAAGGAGCGGTACAATGAGCAGTTCTTC. This chain connects TRBV7-7 to TRBJ2-1; D is perhaps TRBD2 (5 bases). The CDR3 sequence is 13 residues long. V dropped 5 bases and J dropped 4 bases, with 9 bases sitting between them. Germline loops: CDR1 SSHAT, CDR2 FNYEAQ (reference sequence).

This chain connects TRBV4-3 to TRBJ1-4; D is unclear. Germline V gene lookup returns CDR1 LGHNA and CDR2 YSLEER. V lost 0 bases to trimming and J lost 3 bases, with 17 bases between them. The CDR3 runs to 18 residues. The CDR3 nucleotides read TGCGCCAGCAGCCAAGATTTGGGTTGGTCGGAGTCTAATGAAAAACTGTTTTTT. Translation gives CASSQDLGWSESNEKLFF.

Ten or more counts support this clonotype. V is TRBV6-2 or TRBV6-3 and J is TRBJ1-2; D is unresolved. From germline, CDR1 is MNHEY and CDR2 SVGEGT. V was cut by 0 bases and J by 5 bases, with 13 bases left in between. CDR3 length: 15 amino acids. CDR3: CASSYSANLPYGYTF. CDR3 in DNA: TGTGCCAGCAGTTACTCGGCCAATTTACCATATGGCTACACCTTC.

This clonotype was found many times. V and J are TRBV12-3 or TRBV12-4 and TRBJ1-5, with 9 bases that match TRBD1. The CDR3 has 15 residues. Trimming at V came to 3 bases and at J to 6 bases, leaving 6 bases not matched to a gene. The CDR3 reads CASSFRQGDGQPQHF. DNA of the CDR3: TGTGCCAGCAGTTTCAGACAGGGGGACGGTCAGCCCCAGCATTTT.

The rearrangement joins TRBV7-2 to TRBJ2-7; 9 bases are a match to TRBD2. The CDR3 sequence is 15 residues long. J was trimmed by 2 bases and V by 5 bases; bases with no gene match: 7. Germline CDR1 SGHTA, CDR2 FQGNSA. CDR3 protein: CASSPVAGGPYEQYF. In DNA, the CDR3 is TGTGCCAGCAGCCCTGTCGCGGGGGGGCCCTACGAGCAGTACTTC.

There are many counts of this clonotype. This chain uses TRBV6-1 with TRBJ1-4; D possibly corresponds to TRBD1 (5 bases). Between the trimmed V and J ends, which lost 6 bases and 2 bases, there was a span of 7 bases. The length of the CDR3 is 13 residues. Germline V gene lookup returns CDR1 MNHNS and CDR2 SASEGT. The CDR3 spells CASRGPTNEKLFF. For the CDR3, the DNA is TGTGCCAGCAGGGGGCCGACTAATGAAAAACTGTTTTTT.

This clonotype was detected only a few times. The chain joins TRBV20-1 to TRBJ2-7; D is unclear. Germline lookup yields CDR1 DFQATT and CDR2 SNEGSKA (reference sequence). This CDR3 comprises 14 residues. Between the trimmed V and J ends, which lost 3 bases and 2 bases, there was a span of 14 bases. The CDR3 bases are TGCAGTGCTAGGAGCCCGGGCGGAACCTACGAGCAGTACTTC. Protein sequence: CSARSPGGTYEQYF.

The chain links TRBV30 to TRBJ2-7, with D perhaps being TRBD1 or TRBD2 (6 bases each). The length of the CDR3 is 12 residues. The germline V and J ends were trimmed by 4 bases and 1 base, with 8 bases remaining between them. The germline V gene has CDR1 GTSNPN and CDR2 SVGIG (reference sequence). The DNA of the CDR3 is TGTGCCTGGAAGGGGGGTTCCTACGAGCAGTACTTC. Encoded protein: CAWKGGSYEQYF.

This clonotype appeared a few times. The chain recombines TRBV6-2 or TRBV6-3 with TRBJ2-5; the match to TRBD2 covers 10 bases. With 2 bases clipped from V and 5 bases from J, the junction kept 2 bases outside the gene matches. Germline V gene lookup returns CDR1 MNHEY and CDR2 SVGEGT. This CDR3 has 14 amino acids. The CDR3 protein is CASSYGTSVETQYF. The CDR3 DNA reads TGTGCCAGCAGTTACGGGACTAGCGTCGAGACCCAGTACTTC.

This clonotype was seen more than once but under ten times. This sequence joins TRBV5-1 and TRBJ2-1, with 11 nucleotides matching TRBD2. The CDR3 consists of 16 residues. CDR1 and CDR2 (germline): SGHRS, YFSETQ. V was clipped by 4 bases and J by 0 bases; unmatched bases: 3. Written as DNA, the CDR3 is TGCGCCAGCAGCAGTAGCGGGGGGGCCTCCTACAATGAGCAGTTCTTC. It yields the protein CASSSSGGASYNEQFF.

This clonotype came up a few times. J is TRBJ1-4 and V is TRBV5-5, with D perhaps matching TRBD1 (5 bases). Deletions cut 4 bases from V and 8 bases from J, with 12 bases between. This CDR3 comprises 13 residues. Germline CDR1 SGHKS, CDR2 YYEKEE (reference sequence). As DNA, the CDR3 is TGTGCCAGCAGCCCGGGGGGAGGCGAAAAACTGTTTTTT. Its protein is CASSPGGGEKLFF.

This clonotype came up many times. J is TRBJ1-5 and V is TRBV5-1; maybe TRBD1 (5 bases). The CDR3 is 14 amino acids. Trimming took off 0 bases at V and 2 bases at J, with 6 bases between the two ends. CDR1 is SGHRS, CDR2 YFSETQ, per germline. The CDR3 loop is CASSLEGGNQPQHF. Written as DNA, the CDR3 is TGCGCCAGCAGCTTGGAAGGGGGCAATCAGCCCCAGCATTTT. The whole variable domain, remainder taken from reference TRBV5-1 and TRBJ1-5, is KAGVTQTPRYLIKTRGQQVTLSCSPISGHRSVSWYQQTPGQGLQFLFEYFSETQRNKGNFPGRFSGRQFSNSRSEMNVSTLELGDSALYLCASSLEGGNQPQHFGDGTRLSIL.